These 24 T cell receptor beta chains originate from one sample sequenced in a study of cytomegalovirus exposure and HLA in healthy donors. 60 Vbeta and 13 Jbeta primers were used in PCR. Some clones are missing from TCRdb's copy, which holds only in-frame ones; the method was immunoSEQ multiplex PCR. The profile covers around 150,000 clones, with 79% appearing a single time and around 6.6% taken by the ten largest. Material: PBMCs. The receptors here all came from a man aged 50 or older in good health and CMV-seropositive.

V is TRBV2 and J is TRBJ2-3; 10 positions match TRBD2. Trimming at V came to 6 bases and at J to 5 bases, leaving 11 bases not matched to a gene. CDR3 length equals 16 residues. Germline CDR1 is SNHLY and CDR2 is FYNNEI. CDR3 region: CASRPTGLAVVDTQYF. In DNA form, the CDR3 reads TGTGCCAGCAGACCCACTGGACTAGCGGTCGTAGATACGCAGTATTTT.

This chain joins TRBV7-6 and TRBJ1-3; perhaps TRBD1 as D (6 bases). Trimming took off 0 bases at V and 0 bases at J, with 9 bases between the two ends. CDR1 is SGHVS and CDR2 is FNYEAQ in the germline V gene. The CDR3 sequence is 16 residues long. Here the CDR3 reads CASSLAQGLSGNTIYF. DNA of the CDR3: TGTGCCAGCAGCTTAGCGCAGGGGCTCTCTGGAAACACCATATATTTT.

This clone showed up just a few times. The identical CDR3 is also encoded by other nucleotide sequences in the sample. The J gene is TRBJ1-1, the V gene TRBV11-2, with a possible D match to TRBD1 (5 bases). The CDR3 totals 11 residues. The germline CDR1 and CDR2 sequences are SGHAT and FQNNGV. The V end was cut by 1 base, the J end by 11 bases, with 8 bases between. CDR3 in DNA: TGTGCCAGCAGCTTAGGGGCAGGGGCTTTCTTT. It yields the protein CASSLGAGAFF.

This chain connects TRBV7-9 to TRBJ2-3; no firm D call. Germline CDR1 and CDR2: SEHNR and FQNEAQ (reference sequence). Trimming removed 7 bases at V and 2 bases at J, with 4 bases between. CDR3 length equals 11 residues. This CDR3 reads CASTLTDTQYF. The CDR3 region has the DNA TGTGCCAGCACCCTCACAGATACGCAGTATTTT.

The V gene is TRBV9, the J gene TRBJ2-1; D may be TRBD2 (6 bases). This CDR3 has 15 amino acids. V dropped 4 bases and J dropped 2 bases, with 13 bases sitting between them. Germline V gene data show CDR1 as SGDLS and CDR2 as YYNGEE. The CDR3 sequence is CASSLSGTPYNEQFF. CDR3 bases: TGTGCCAGCAGCCTATCCGGGACTCCCTACAATGAGCAGTTCTTC.

This chain uses TRBV10-1 with TRBJ2-1; D is perhaps TRBD2 (6 bases). The ends were cut back, 3 bases at V and 4 bases at J, with 10 bases in the middle. This CDR3 contains 14 residues. Germline CDR1 and CDR2: WNHNN and SYGVQD (reference sequence). The CDR3 sequence: CASSDYREYNEQFF. The CDR3, as DNA: TGCGCCAGCAGTGATTACCGGGAGTACAATGAGCAGTTCTTC.

The chain has TRBV7-9 and TRBJ2-1; TRBD1 aligns across 9 bases. This CDR3 is 17 amino acids long. The ends lost 1 base at V and 7 bases at J; junction bases unmatched: 11. Per the germline V gene, CDR1 is SEHNR and CDR2 is FQNEAQ (reference sequence). The CDR3 protein is CASSLVYRGPALNEQFF. In DNA form, the CDR3 reads TGTGCCAGCAGCTTAGTGTACAGGGGGCCAGCTTTGAATGAGCAGTTCTTC.

This chain uses TRBV27 with TRBJ1-4, with D tentatively TRBD1 (6 bases). From germline, CDR1 is MNHEY and CDR2 SMNVEV (reference sequence). V lost 5 bases to trimming and J lost 8 bases, with 21 bases between them. The CDR3 loop spans 16 amino acids. The CDR3 spells CASSPYWGGADEKLFF. CDR3 DNA sequence: TGTGCCAGCAGTCCCTATTGGGGGGGGGCGGACGAAAAACTGTTTTTT. The variable domain in full, completed from reference TRBV27 and TRBJ1-4, reads EAQVTQNPRYLITVTGKKLTVTCSQNMNHEYMSWYRQDPGLGLRQIYYSMNVEVTDKGDVPEGYKVSRKEKRNFPLILESPSPNQTSLYFCASSPYWGGADEKLFFGSGTQLSVL.

This sequence joins TRBV18 and TRBJ2-1, with 10 positions matching TRBD1. The germline V gene encodes CDR1 KGHSH and CDR2 LQKENI. There are 17 residues in the CDR3. The V and J ends lost 2 bases and 4 bases, in that order; junction bases with no gene match: 8. The CDR3 is CASSPKPGQGRYNEQFF. Here the CDR3 DNA reads TGTGCCAGCTCACCAAAACCGGGACAGGGGCGATACAATGAGCAGTTCTTC.

J is TRBJ2-1 and V is TRBV30; TRBD2 matches at 12 bases. V dropped 5 bases and J dropped 8; count of bases not matched to a gene: 7. CDR1 and CDR2 (germline): GTSNPN, SVGIG (reference sequence). The CDR3 has 14 amino acids. The CDR3 reads CAWDQLAGGDEQFF. DNA for the CDR3: TGTGCCTGGGACCAACTAGCGGGAGGTGATGAGCAGTTCTTC.

The rearrangement links TRBV28 to TRBJ1-4; TRBD1 agrees at 9 bases. Germline CDR1 MDHEN, CDR2 SYDVKM. The CDR3 is 17 amino acids. Losses at the gene ends were 7 bases for V and 7 bases for J; bases not matched to a gene: 16. CDR3 sequence reads: CASTRTGAVTVGEKLFF. CDR3 DNA: TGTGCCAGCACCAGGACAGGGGCTGTTACGGTTGGTGAAAAACTGTTTTTT.

CDR3 nucleotides: TGTGCCATCAGTGAGTCTAGGACATCCCCAGATACGCAGTATTTT. Translation gives CAISESRTSPDTQYF. The chain uses TRBV10-3 and TRBJ2-3; maybe TRBD1 (5 bases). V dropped 0 bases and J dropped 4 bases, with 11 bases sitting between them. The germline gives CDR1 ENHRY, CDR2 SYGVKD. CDR3 size: 15 residues.

The chain recombines TRBV9 with TRBJ2-3; the match to TRBD1 covers 7 bases. The CDR3 is 16 residues long. V was pared by 4 bases and J by 1 base, with 9 bases of the junction left unmatched. The germline V gene has CDR1 SGDLS and CDR2 YYNGEE. Here the CDR3 reads CASSPEGAGRTDTQYF. Here the CDR3 DNA reads TGTGCCAGCAGCCCCGAGGGGGCAGGGCGCACAGATACGCAGTATTTT.

This chain links TRBV6-4 with TRBJ2-1, with 9 bases lining up with TRBD2. This CDR3 is 15 amino acids long. Germline values: CDR1 MRHNA, CDR2 SNTAGT. V trimming: 6 bases; J trimming: 0 bases; junction bases outside the gene matches: 3. In DNA form, the CDR3 reads TGTGCCAGCAGCATGACTAGCGGCTCCTACAATGAGCAGTTCTTC. Translation gives CASSMTSGSYNEQFF.

The rearrangement joins TRBV5-1 to TRBJ1-4, with D tentatively TRBD1 (5 bases). The germline CDR1 and CDR2 sequences are SGHRS and YFSETQ. Trimming removed 3 bases at V and 6 bases at J, with 12 bases between. The CDR3 sequence is 14 residues long. CDR3 nucleotide sequence: TGCGCCAGCAGCTCCCGGGGGTTGGATGAAAAACTGTTTTTT. As protein: CASSSRGLDEKLFF.

Worth noting for this clone: Other DNA sequences in the sample encode the same CDR3. The chain recombines TRBV11-2 with TRBJ2-2; D perhaps matches TRBD2 (6 bases). The V end was cut by 1 base, the J end by 6 bases, with 15 bases between. Germline CDR1 SGHAT, CDR2 FQNNGV. This CDR3 region has 16 residues. Here the CDR3 DNA reads TGTGCCAGCAGCTTAGGGCTCCTAGCGACCGCCGGGGAGCTGTTTTTT. Protein: CASSLGLLATAGELFF. Variable domain in full (rest from reference TRBV11-2 and TRBJ2-2): EAGVAQSPRYKIIEKRQSVAFWCNPISGHATLYWYQQILGQGPKLLIQFQNNGVVDDSQLPKDRFSAERLKGVDSTLKIQPAKLEDSAVYLCASSLGLLATAGELFFGEGSRLTVL.

The CDR3 loop is CASSLRTSGSEQFF. CDR3 coding DNA: TGTGCCAGCAGCTTAAGGACTAGCGGGAGTGAGCAGTTCTTC. The chain carries TRBV7-3 and TRBJ2-1; TRBD2 aligns across 13 bases. Germline CDR1 reads SGHTA; CDR2 reads FQGTGA. Losses at the gene ends were 1 base for V and 9 bases for J; bases not matched to a gene: 0. The CDR3 is 14 amino acids.

The chain joins TRBV29-1 to TRBJ2-3, with 9 bases matching TRBD2. The J segment lost 9 bases and the V segment lost 8 bases, leaving 9 bases of the junction unmatched. Looked up from germline, CDR1 is SQVTM and CDR2 is ANQGSEA. The CDR3 is 12 residues long. CDR3 protein: CSPRFSGGTQYF. CDR3 nucleotide sequence: TGCAGCCCACGGTTTAGCGGGGGCACGCAGTATTTT.

The J gene is TRBJ2-5, the V gene TRBV11-2; D might be TRBD1 (5 bases). Germline V gives CDR1 SGHAT, CDR2 FQNNGV. Trimming took 5 bases from V and 4 from J, leaving 17 bases between them. The CDR3 extends over 15 amino acids. The CDR3 region is CASSPTAVGRETQYF. In DNA form, the CDR3 reads TGTGCCAGCAGCCCGACAGCCGTGGGGCGAGAGACCCAGTACTTC.

J is TRBJ2-7 and V is TRBV7-9; D remains ambiguous. Trimming removed 3 bases from V and 2 bases from J, with 11 bases in between. The CDR3 extends over 14 amino acids. Germline CDR1 is SEHNR and CDR2 is FQNEAQ (reference sequence). The chain's CDR3 is CASSFGGITYEQYF. The CDR3 bases are TGTGCCAGCAGCTTCGGCGGAATAACCTACGAGCAGTACTTC.

V is TRBV10-3 and J is TRBJ2-1; the match to TRBD1 covers 11 bases. Per germline, CDR1 ENHRY and CDR2 SYGVKD. The V segment lost 2 bases and the J segment 6 bases; nucleotides outside the gene matches: 0. This CDR3 is built from 14 residues. CDR3 DNA sequence: TGTGCCATCAGTGAGGGGACAGGGGGCAATGAGCAGTTCTTC. This codes for CAISEGTGGNEQFF.

V is TRBV15 and J is TRBJ2-3; TRBD1 aligns across 9 bases. CDR3 length: 15 residues. Germline assignment: CDR1 LNHNV and CDR2 YYDKDF (reference sequence). V lost 2 bases, J lost 8 bases, and 8 bases stayed unmatched. This CDR3 reads CATSRPDRGLATQYF. Written as DNA, the CDR3 is TGTGCCACCAGCAGACCGGACAGGGGTTTAGCTACGCAGTATTTT.

This clone has just a few counts. The genes are TRBV10-2 and TRBJ2-3; D call uncertain. The CDR3 length is 14 residues. V dropped 3 bases and J dropped 2 bases, with 9 bases sitting between them. Germline V gives CDR1 WSHSY, CDR2 SAAADI. The CDR3 region is CASSDGPDTDTQYF. The CDR3 bases are TGCGCCAGCAGTGATGGGCCGGACACAGATACGCAGTATTTT.

The chain is built from TRBV7-9 and TRBJ1-2; D call uncertain. In germline, CDR1 is SEHNR, CDR2 FQNEAQ (reference sequence). Trimming removed 5 bases at V and 3 bases at J, with 13 bases between. The CDR3 sequence is 14 residues long. CDR3 nucleotides: TGTGCCAGCAGCAACGGAACCAGGTACTATGGCTACACCTTC. Its translation: CASSNGTRYYGYTF.